The T cell receptor (beta chain) under discussion was sequenced for a study of read filtering for tumor transcriptome and immune sequencing. Regarding the study as a whole: Single-read clonotypes: roughly 82% of IR-seq clonotypes (roughly 4% of reads), around three quarters of RNA-seq clonotypes (approximately 45% of reads). The sorted CD138-negative fraction was a mixed bone marrow immune population, not purified T cells. Without single-read clonotypes, shared clonotype proportions correlated more between IR-seq and RNA-seq.

V lost 4 bases to trimming and J lost 4 bases, with 15 bases between them. Germline loops: CDR1 KGHSH, CDR2 LQKENI. This CDR3 region has 15 residues. This library used roughly 400 ng RNA and molecular barcoded adaptors spanning alpha/delta and beta/gamma chains. TCRdb used MiXCR to reprocess the reads, holding one entry per CDR3 protein. The sample contains fewer than 30,000 distinct CDR3 sequences, around an eighth of which appear only once. This clonotype occurred many times. Antigen specificity is unknown. V gene TRBV18 combines with J gene TRBJ2-3; D uncertain. The sequence was collected from a donor at least 40 years old with multiple myeloma. The sequencing sample was made of a population of CD138-negative cells sorted from bone marrow. The CDR3 protein is CASSQAQIGADTQYF. As DNA, the CDR3 is TGTGCCAGCTCACAAGCGCAAATTGGGGCAGATACGCAGTATTTT.